What follows are 21 T cell receptor beta chains derived from one specimen sequenced in a study of blood T cell repertoires in COVID-19. Here immunoSEQ multiplex PCR was the method, and the copy in TCRdb shows in-frame clones only, minus some. The data contain under 200,000 clones, 80% to 90% of them singletons. Material for sequencing was peripheral blood. These receptors all come from a woman over 75 with acute or convalescent COVID-19.

The V gene is TRBV7-2, the J gene TRBJ2-7, with D tentatively TRBD1 (6 bases). This CDR3 has 14 residues. Trimming took 5 bases from V and 1 from J, leaving 12 bases between them. Germline V gives CDR1 SGHTA, CDR2 FQGNSA. CDR3 nucleotide sequence: TGTGCCAGCAGCCCCGGGACACTGTCCTACGAGCAGTACTTC. Its translation: CASSPGTLSYEQYF.

V and J are TRBV18 and TRBJ1-2; 9 bases align to TRBD1. V shed 10 bases and J 4 bases; nucleotides not matched to a gene: 10. The germline V gene encodes CDR1 KGHSH and CDR2 LQKENI. This CDR3 contains 14 residues. CDR3 protein: CATSRDRARYGYTF. In DNA, the CDR3 is TGTGCCACGTCCCGGGACAGGGCGCGCTATGGCTACACCTTC. The entire variable domain, with the rest obtained from reference TRBV18 and TRBJ1-2, is as follows: NAGVMQNPRHLVRRRGQEARLRCSPMKGHSHVYWYRQLPEEGLKFMVYLQKENIIDESGMPKERFSAEFPKEGPSILRIQQVVRGDSAAYFCATSRDRARYGYTFGSGTRLTVV.

The CDR3 nucleotides read TGTGCCACTGGGGACAGGGGCGAATACGAGCAGTACTTC. Translation: CATGDRGEYEQYF. The V gene is TRBV10-3, the J gene TRBJ2-7; TRBD1 agrees at 10 bases. CDR3 length: 13 residues. Germline lookup yields CDR1 ENHRY and CDR2 SYGVKD. Germline trimming cut 10 bases from V and 4 bases from J; bases unmatched to any gene: 7.

The chain carries TRBV4-1 and TRBJ2-7; 7 bases align to TRBD2. The ends lost 0 bases at V and 0 bases at J; junction bases unmatched: 11. This CDR3 has 18 amino acids. Germline lookup yields CDR1 MGHRA and CDR2 YSYEKL. CDR3 coding DNA: TGCGCCAGCAGCCAAGATAGTGGTAGAGCGGGGCCCTCCTACGAGCAGTACTTC. Its translation is CASSQDSGRAGPSYEQYF.

The chain combines TRBV14 with TRBJ2-5; TRBD1 aligns across 8 bases. From germline, CDR1 is SGHDN and CDR2 FVKESK. The CDR3 consists of 12 residues. V lost 1 base and J lost 13; bases outside the gene matches: 5. CDR3 bases: TGTGCCAGCAGCCAAGGACAGGGGTTCTCGTACTTC. Protein product: CASSQGQGFSYF.

This rearrangement joins TRBV6-6 to TRBJ2-3; 15 bases line up with TRBD2. Per germline, CDR1 MNHNY and CDR2 SVGAGI (reference sequence). Trimming at V came to 6 bases and at J to 3 bases, leaving 19 bases not matched to a gene. There are 21 residues in the CDR3. CDR3: CASSHAAGGLAGGFETDTQYF. The CDR3 nucleotides are TGTGCCAGCAGCCATGCTGCTGGAGGACTAGCGGGGGGGTTTGAGACAGATACGCAGTATTTT.

This clone occurred a few times. In DNA, the CDR3 is TGTGCCAGTAAGAAGGGGTTGAGCAATCAGCCCCAGCATTTT. Translation gives CASKKGLSNQPQHF. This chain links TRBV19 with TRBJ1-5, with a possible D match to TRBD1 (5 bases). CDR1 is LNHDA, CDR2 SQIVND, per germline (reference sequence). Trimming removed 7 bases from V and 1 base from J, with 11 bases in between. The CDR3 contains 14 residues. The variable domain in full, with the rest retrieved from reference TRBV19 and TRBJ1-5, is DGGITQSPKYLFRKEGQNVTLSCEQNLNHDAMYWYRQDPGQGLRLIYYSQIVNDFQKGDIAEGYSVSREKKESFPLTVTSAQKNPTAFYLCASKKGLSNQPQHFGDGTRLSIL.

The CDR3 DNA reads TGTGCCAGCAGCTTAATGGGACAGGGGGCTGAGGAGCAGTACTTC. It specifies CASSLMGQGAEEQYF. The rearrangement joins TRBV7-3 to TRBJ2-7, with TRBD1 matching over 12 bases. CDR3 length: 15 residues. Germline loops: CDR1 SGHTA, CDR2 FQGTGA. V shed 1 base and J 7 bases; nucleotides not matched to a gene: 5.

Here the CDR3 reads CASSRLAGNTDTQYF. For the CDR3, the DNA is TGTGCCAGCTCCCGACTAGCGGGTAACACAGATACGCAGTATTTT. The genes are TRBV2 and TRBJ2-3, with 10 positions matching TRBD2. The V segment lost 8 bases and the J segment 2 bases; nucleotides outside the gene matches: 7. Germline-derived CDR1 and CDR2 are SNHLY and FYNNEI. This CDR3 is 15 amino acids long.

This rearrangement joins TRBV5-1 to TRBJ2-2, with 10 bases identical to TRBD2. Germline V lookup: CDR1 SGHRS, CDR2 YFSETQ. Unmatched junction bases numbered 3, after V lost 4 bases and J lost 0 bases. This CDR3 contains 16 residues. The CDR3 nucleotides read TGCGCCAGCAGCGCTAGCGGGAGCCCGAACACCGGGGAGCTGTTTTTT. Protein sequence: CASSASGSPNTGELFF. The variable domain in full, completed from reference TRBV5-1 and TRBJ2-2, reads KAGVTQTPRYLIKTRGQQVTLSCSPISGHRSVSWYQQTPGQGLQFLFEYFSETQRNKGNFPGRFSGRQFSNSRSEMNVSTLELGDSALYLCASSASGSPNTGELFFGEGSRLTVL.

This clone was seen a single time. This sequence joins TRBV7-6 and TRBJ2-1; the D is unclear. V was trimmed by 0 bases and J by 7 bases, leaving 7 bases between them. CDR1 and CDR2 (germline): SGHVS, FNYEAQ. This CDR3 is built from 13 residues. CDR3 DNA: TGTGCCAGCAGCTTAGCGCCCAGGAATGAGCAGTTCTTC. It is translated as CASSLAPRNEQFF.

The chain combines TRBV29-1 with TRBJ1-5; 10 bases agree with TRBD1. Trimming cost V 6 bases and J 0 bases; bases outside gene matches: 14. CDR1 is SQVTM and CDR2 is ANQGSEA in the germline V gene. CDR3 length: 18 amino acids. The CDR3 DNA reads TGCAGCGTAAGAACACCGGGACAGGGGATGTATAGCAATCAGCCCCAGCATTTT. Translation gives CSVRTPGQGMYSNQPQHF.

The V gene is TRBV10-3, the J gene TRBJ2-1; TRBD2 agrees at 8 bases. Germline V gene lookup returns CDR1 ENHRY and CDR2 SYGVKD. V dropped 3 bases and J dropped 6; count of bases not matched to a gene: 7. This CDR3 is 15 amino acids long. The CDR3 DNA is TGTGCCATCAGTGATTCGGGACTAGACGGCAATGAGCAGTTCTTC. Its translation is CAISDSGLDGNEQFF.

The CDR3 is CASSRLPSGGEQYF. In DNA, the CDR3 is TGTGCCAGCAGCCGCTTACCCTCAGGGGGCGAGCAGTACTTC. The rearrangement uses TRBV3-1 (or the pseudogene TRBV3-2) and TRBJ2-7; 7 positions match TRBD1. CDR1 is LGHDT and CDR2 is YNNKEL in the germline V gene (reference sequence). Trimming removed 4 bases from V and 6 bases from J; junction bases left unmatched: 9. The CDR3 contains 14 residues.

The rearrangement links TRBV10-3 to TRBJ1-1; 7 bases align to TRBD1. J was trimmed by 3 bases and V by 4 bases; bases with no gene match: 2. This CDR3 has 13 residues. Germline V lookup: CDR1 ENHRY, CDR2 SYGVKD. As DNA, the CDR3 is TGTGCCATCAGTGGCGGACAGGACACTGAAGCTTTCTTT. Its protein product is CAISGGQDTEAFF.

This chain connects TRBV2 to TRBJ1-4; 7 bases are shared with TRBD1. Trimming took 4 bases from V and 8 from J; bases not matched to a gene: 7. This CDR3 is built from 14 residues. The V gene's germline CDR1 is SNHLY and CDR2 FYNNEI. This CDR3 reads CASSVHPQGEKLFF. In nucleotides, the CDR3 is TGTGCCAGCAGTGTCCACCCACAGGGGGAAAAACTGTTTTTT.

CDR3 region: CAWSVLTSGGALTF. DNA of the CDR3: TGTGCCTGGAGTGTACTGACTAGCGGGGGGGCCCTGACTTTC. The rearrangement joins TRBV30 to TRBJ2-6; 14 positions agree with TRBD2. The CDR3 is 14 amino acids. The junction had 4 bases not matched to a gene; V was cut back by 0 bases and J by 15 bases. Germline CDR1 GTSNPN, CDR2 SVGIG (reference sequence).

The chain joins TRBV6-2 or TRBV6-3 to TRBJ1-4, with TRBD1 matching 7 bases. Per the germline V gene, CDR1 is MNHEY and CDR2 is SVGEGT. The V segment lost 4 bases and the J segment 6 bases; nucleotides outside the gene matches: 8. The CDR3 consists of 15 residues. The CDR3, as DNA: TGTGCCAGCAGTTCAGGACAGGCAGCCCATGAAAAACTGTTTTTT. The encoded protein is CASSSGQAAHEKLFF.

The V and J genes are TRBV29-1 and TRBJ1-1; unclear D gene. V was trimmed by 3 bases and J by 0 bases, leaving 8 bases between them. This CDR3 is 13 amino acids long. Germline V gives CDR1 SQVTM, CDR2 ANQGSEA. The CDR3 region is CSVEAGMNTEAFF. CDR3 DNA sequence: TGCAGCGTTGAGGCGGGTATGAACACTGAAGCTTTCTTT.

The chain joins TRBV30 to TRBJ2-7, with 9 bases lining up with TRBD2. V lost 0 bases and J lost 3; bases outside the gene matches: 3. CDR1 and CDR2 (germline): GTSNPN, SVGIG (reference sequence). The CDR3 is 14 residues long. The CDR3 DNA reads as TGTGCCTGGAGTGTGCTAGCGGGGAACTACGAGCAGTACTTC. Amino acid sequence: CAWSVLAGNYEQYF.

The V gene is TRBV30, the J gene TRBJ2-7; no clear D. CDR3 length: 13 amino acids. Germline V CDR1 and CDR2: GTSNPN, SVGIG (reference sequence). V lost 7 bases and J lost 0, with 13 bases in between. DNA of the CDR3: TGTGCCTCGAGACGCTATAGCTCCTACGAGCAGTACTTC. It is translated as CASRRYSSYEQYF.